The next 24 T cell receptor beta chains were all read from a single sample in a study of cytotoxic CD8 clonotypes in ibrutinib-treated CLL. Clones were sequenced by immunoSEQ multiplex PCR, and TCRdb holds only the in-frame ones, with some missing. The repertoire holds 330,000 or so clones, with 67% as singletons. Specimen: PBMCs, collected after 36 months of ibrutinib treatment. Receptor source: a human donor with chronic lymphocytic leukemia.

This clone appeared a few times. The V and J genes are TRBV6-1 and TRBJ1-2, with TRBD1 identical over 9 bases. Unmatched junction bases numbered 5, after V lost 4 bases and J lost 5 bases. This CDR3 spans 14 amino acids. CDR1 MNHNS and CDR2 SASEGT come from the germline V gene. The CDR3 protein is CASSADRGRYGYTF. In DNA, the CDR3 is TGTGCCAGCAGTGCGGACAGGGGACGGTATGGCTACACCTTC.

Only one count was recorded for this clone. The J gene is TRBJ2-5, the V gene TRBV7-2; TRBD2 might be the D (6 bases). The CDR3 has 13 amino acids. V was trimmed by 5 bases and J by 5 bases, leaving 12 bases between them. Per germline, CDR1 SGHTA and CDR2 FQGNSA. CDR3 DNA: TGTGCCAGCAGCCAGACTAGTGTGGAGACCCAGTACTTC. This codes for CASSQTSVETQYF.

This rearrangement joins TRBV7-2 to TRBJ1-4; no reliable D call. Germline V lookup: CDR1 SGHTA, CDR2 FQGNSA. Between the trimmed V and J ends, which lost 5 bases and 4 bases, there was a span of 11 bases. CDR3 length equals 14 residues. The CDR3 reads CASSPEVINEKLFF. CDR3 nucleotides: TGTGCCAGCAGCCCGGAGGTTATTAATGAAAAACTGTTTTTT. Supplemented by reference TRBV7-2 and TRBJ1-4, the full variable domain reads GAGVSQSPSNKVTEKGKDVELRCDPISGHTALYWYRQSLGQGLEFLIYFQGNSAPDKSGLPSDRFSAERTGGSVSTLTIQRTQQEDSAVYLCASSPEVINEKLFFGSGTQLSVL.

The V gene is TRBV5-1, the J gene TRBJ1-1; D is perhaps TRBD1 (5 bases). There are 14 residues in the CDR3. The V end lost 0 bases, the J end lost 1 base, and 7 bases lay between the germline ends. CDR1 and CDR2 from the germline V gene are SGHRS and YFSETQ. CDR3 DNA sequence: TGCGCCAGCAGCTTGGCTGGGGGGAACACTGAAGCTTTCTTT. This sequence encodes CASSLAGGNTEAFF.

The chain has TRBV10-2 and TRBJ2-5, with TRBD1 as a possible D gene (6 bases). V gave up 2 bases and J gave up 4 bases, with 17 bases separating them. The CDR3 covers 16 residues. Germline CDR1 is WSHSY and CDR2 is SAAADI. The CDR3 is CASSEDPGRGGETQYF. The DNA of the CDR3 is TGCGCCAGCAGTGAGGATCCGGGACGAGGGGGAGAGACCCAGTACTTC.

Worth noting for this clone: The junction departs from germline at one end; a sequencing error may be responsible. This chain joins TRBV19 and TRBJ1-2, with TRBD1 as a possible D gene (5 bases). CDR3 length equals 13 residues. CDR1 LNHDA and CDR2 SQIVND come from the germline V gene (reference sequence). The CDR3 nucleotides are TGTGCGAGTAGTATATCACAGGTCTATGGCTACACCTTC. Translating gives CASSISQVYGYTF.

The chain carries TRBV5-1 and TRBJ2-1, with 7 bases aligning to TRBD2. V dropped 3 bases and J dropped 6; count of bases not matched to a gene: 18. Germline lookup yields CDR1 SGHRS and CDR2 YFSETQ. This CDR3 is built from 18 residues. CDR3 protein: CASSSTPLTSVIFNEQFF. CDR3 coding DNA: TGCGCCAGCAGCTCCACCCCCCTAACTAGCGTTATTTTCAATGAGCAGTTCTTC.

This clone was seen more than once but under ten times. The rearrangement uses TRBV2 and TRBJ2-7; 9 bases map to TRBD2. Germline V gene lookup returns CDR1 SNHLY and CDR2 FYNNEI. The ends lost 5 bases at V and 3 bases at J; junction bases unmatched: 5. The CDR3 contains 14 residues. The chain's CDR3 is CASSLAGADYEQYF. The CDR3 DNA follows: TGTGCCAGCAGTTTAGCGGGAGCGGACTACGAGCAGTACTTC.

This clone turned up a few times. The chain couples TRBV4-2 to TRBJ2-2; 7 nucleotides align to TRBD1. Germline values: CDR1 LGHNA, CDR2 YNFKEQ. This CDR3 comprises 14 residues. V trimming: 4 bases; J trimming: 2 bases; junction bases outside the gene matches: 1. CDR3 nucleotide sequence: TGTGCCAGCAGCCGGGACAGTAACACCGGGGAGCTGTTTTTT. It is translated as CASSRDSNTGELFF.

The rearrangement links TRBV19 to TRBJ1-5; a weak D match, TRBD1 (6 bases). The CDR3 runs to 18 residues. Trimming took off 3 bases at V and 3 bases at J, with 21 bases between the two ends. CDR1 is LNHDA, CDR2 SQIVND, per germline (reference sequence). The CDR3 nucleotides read TGTGCCAGTAGTATGCGGGCGTTAAGGGGGGCGGTCAATCAGCCCCAGCATTTT. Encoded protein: CASSMRALRGAVNQPQHF. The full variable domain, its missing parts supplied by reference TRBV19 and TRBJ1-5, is DGGITQSPKYLFRKEGQNVTLSCEQNLNHDAMYWYRQDPGQGLRLIYYSQIVNDFQKGDIAEGYSVSREKKESFPLTVTSAQKNPTAFYLCASSMRALRGAVNQPQHFGDGTRLSIL.

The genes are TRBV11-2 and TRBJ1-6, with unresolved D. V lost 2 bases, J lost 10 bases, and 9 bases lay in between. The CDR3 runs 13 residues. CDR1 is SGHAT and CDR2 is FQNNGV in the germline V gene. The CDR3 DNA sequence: TGTGCCAGCAGCTTACATGTCAGGTCACCCCTCCACTTT. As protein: CASSLHVRSPLHF.

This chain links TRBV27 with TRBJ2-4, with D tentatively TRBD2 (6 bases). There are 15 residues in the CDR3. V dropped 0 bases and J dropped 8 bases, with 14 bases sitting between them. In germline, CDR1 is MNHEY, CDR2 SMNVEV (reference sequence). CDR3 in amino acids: CASSLSFGGMDIQYF. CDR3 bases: TGTGCCAGCAGTTTATCTTTTGGGGGGATGGACATTCAGTACTTC.

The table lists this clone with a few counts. DNA of the CDR3: TGCGCCAGCAGTGAATACGGAGATCAGCCCCAGCATTTT. It codes for CASSEYGDQPQHF. The chain couples TRBV10-2 to TRBJ1-5; no reliable D call. V lost 3 bases to trimming and J lost 5 bases, with 8 bases between them. The CDR3 loop spans 13 amino acids. Germline-derived CDR1 and CDR2 are WSHSY and SAAADI.

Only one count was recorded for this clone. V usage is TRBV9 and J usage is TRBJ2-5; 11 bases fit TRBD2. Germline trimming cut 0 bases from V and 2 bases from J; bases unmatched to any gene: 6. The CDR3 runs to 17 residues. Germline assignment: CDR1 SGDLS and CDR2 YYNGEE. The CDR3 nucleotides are TGTGCCAGCAGCGTAGATAGCGGGAGGGCCAGACAAGAGACCCAGTACTTC. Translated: CASSVDSGRARQETQYF.

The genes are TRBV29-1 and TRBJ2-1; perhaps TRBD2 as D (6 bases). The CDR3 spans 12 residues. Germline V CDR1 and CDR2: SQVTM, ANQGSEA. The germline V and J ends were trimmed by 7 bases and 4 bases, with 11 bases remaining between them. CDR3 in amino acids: CSAGLNYNEQFF. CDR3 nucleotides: TGCAGCGCGGGACTTAATTACAATGAGCAGTTCTTC.

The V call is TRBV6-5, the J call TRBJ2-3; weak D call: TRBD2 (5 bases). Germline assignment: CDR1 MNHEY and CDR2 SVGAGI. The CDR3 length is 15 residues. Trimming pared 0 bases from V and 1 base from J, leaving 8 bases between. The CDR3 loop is CASSYSGRRTDTQYF. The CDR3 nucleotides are TGTGCCAGCAGTTACTCAGGGAGACGCACAGATACGCAGTATTTT.

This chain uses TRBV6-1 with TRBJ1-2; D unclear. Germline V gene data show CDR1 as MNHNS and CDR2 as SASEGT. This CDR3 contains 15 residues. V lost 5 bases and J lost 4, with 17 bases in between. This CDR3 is CASSPSNLRFYGYTF. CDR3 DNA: TGTGCCAGCAGTCCTTCCAACCTAAGGTTCTATGGCTACACCTTC.

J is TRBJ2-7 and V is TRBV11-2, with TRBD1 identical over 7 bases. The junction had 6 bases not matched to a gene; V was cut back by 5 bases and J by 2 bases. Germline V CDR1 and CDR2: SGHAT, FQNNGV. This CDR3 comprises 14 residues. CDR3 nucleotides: TGTGCCAGCAGCGCCCGACAGGGAACCTACGAGCAGTACTTC. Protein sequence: CASSARQGTYEQYF.

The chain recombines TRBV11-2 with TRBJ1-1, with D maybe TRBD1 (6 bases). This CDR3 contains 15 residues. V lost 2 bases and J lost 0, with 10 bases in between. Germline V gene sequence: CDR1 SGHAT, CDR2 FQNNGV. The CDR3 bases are TGTGCCAGCAGCTTATCAGGACAGCTGAACACTGAAGCTTTCTTT. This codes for CASSLSGQLNTEAFF.

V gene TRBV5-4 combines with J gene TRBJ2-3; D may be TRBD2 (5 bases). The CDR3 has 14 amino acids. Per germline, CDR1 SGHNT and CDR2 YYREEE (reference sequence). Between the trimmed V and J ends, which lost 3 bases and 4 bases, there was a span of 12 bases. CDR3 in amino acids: CASSSGMVADTQYF. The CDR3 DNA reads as TGTGCCAGCAGCTCCGGGATGGTGGCAGATACGCAGTATTTT.

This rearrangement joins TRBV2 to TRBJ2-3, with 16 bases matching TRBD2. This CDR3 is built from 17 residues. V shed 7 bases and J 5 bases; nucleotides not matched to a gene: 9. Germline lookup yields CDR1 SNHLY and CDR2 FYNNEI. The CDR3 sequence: CASIPGLAGGHGDTQYF. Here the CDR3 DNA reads TGTGCCAGCATTCCGGGACTAGCGGGGGGGCACGGAGATACGCAGTATTTT.

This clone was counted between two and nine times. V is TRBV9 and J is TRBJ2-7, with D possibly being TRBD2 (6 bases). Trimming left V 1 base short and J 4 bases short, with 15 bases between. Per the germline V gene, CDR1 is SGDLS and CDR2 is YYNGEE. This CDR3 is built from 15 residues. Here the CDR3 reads CASSVSWGSGYEQYF. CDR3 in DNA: TGTGCCAGCAGCGTAAGTTGGGGGAGCGGGTACGAGCAGTACTTC.

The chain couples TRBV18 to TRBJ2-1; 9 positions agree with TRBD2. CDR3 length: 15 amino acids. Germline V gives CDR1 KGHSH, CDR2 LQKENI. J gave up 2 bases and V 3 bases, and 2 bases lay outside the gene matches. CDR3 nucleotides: TGTGCCAGCTCACCTCTAGCGGGGACCTACAATGAGCAGTTCTTC. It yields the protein CASSPLAGTYNEQFF.

The DNA for the CDR3 is TGTGCCAGCAGCTTAGAGCATCTAGGGAGGGATTCTGGGGCCAACGTCCTGACTTTC. It is translated as CASSLEHLGRDSGANVLTF. This chain links TRBV7-2 with TRBJ2-6; 7 bases agree with TRBD2. The junction had 10 bases not matched to a gene; V was cut back by 1 base and J by 1 base. The CDR3 runs 19 residues. Germline V gene sequence: CDR1 SGHTA, CDR2 FQGNSA.